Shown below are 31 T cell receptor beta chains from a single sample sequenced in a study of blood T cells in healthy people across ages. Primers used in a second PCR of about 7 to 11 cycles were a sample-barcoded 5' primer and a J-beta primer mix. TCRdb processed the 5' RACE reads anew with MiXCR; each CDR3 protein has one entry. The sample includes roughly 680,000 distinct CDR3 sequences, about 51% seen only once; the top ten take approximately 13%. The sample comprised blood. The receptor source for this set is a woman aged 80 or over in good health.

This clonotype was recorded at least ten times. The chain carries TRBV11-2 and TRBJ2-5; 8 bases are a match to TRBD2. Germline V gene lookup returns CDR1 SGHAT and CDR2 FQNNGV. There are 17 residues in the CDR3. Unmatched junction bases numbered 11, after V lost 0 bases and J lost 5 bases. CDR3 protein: CASSLDYRAGDMETQYF. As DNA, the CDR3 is TGTGCCAGCAGCTTAGATTACCGAGCGGGAGATATGGAGACCCAGTACTTC.

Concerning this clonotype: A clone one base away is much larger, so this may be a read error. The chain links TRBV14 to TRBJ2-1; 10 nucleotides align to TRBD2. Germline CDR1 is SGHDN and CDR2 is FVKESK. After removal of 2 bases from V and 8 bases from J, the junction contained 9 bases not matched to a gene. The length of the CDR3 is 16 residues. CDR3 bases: TGTGCCAGCAGCCAACTTCTGCGAGCGGGAGGGGATGAGCAGTTCTTC. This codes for CASSQLLRAGGDEQFF.

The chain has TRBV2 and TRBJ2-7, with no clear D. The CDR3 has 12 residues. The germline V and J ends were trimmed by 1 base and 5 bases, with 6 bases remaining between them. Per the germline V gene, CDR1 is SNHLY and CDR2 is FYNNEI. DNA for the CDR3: TGTGCCAGCAGTGAAGAGCATAACGAGCAGTACTTC. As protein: CASSEEHNEQYF.

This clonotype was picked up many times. The CDR3 DNA reads TGTGCCAGCAGCAGTAGCGGTTACAATGAGCAGTTCTTC. Protein product: CASSSSGYNEQFF. The chain employs TRBV11-2 and TRBJ2-1, with D tentatively TRBD2 (6 bases). This CDR3 has 13 residues. V was clipped by 5 bases and J by 4 bases, with 9 bases between them. Germline-derived CDR1 and CDR2 are SGHAT and FQNNGV. Looking up the rest from reference TRBV11-2 and TRBJ2-1 gives the full variable domain: EAGVAQSPRYKIIEKRQSVAFWCNPISGHATLYWYQQILGQGPKLLIQFQNNGVVDDSQLPKDRFSAERLKGVDSTLKIQPAKLEDSAVYLCASSSSGYNEQFFGPGTRLTVL.

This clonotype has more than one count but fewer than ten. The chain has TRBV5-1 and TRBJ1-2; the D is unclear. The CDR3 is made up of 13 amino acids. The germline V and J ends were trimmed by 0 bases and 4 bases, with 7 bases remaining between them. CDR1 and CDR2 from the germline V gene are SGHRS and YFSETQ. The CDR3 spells CASSLVAAYGYTF. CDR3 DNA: TGCGCCAGCAGCTTGGTGGCAGCCTATGGCTACACCTTC.

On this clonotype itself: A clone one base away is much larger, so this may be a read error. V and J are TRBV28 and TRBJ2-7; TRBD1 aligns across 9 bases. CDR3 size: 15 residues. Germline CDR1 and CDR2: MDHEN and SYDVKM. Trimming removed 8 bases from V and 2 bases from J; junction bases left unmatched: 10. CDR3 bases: TGTGCCAGCGGCCGACGGACAGGGGTAACCTACGAGCAGTACTTC. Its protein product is CASGRRTGVTYEQYF.

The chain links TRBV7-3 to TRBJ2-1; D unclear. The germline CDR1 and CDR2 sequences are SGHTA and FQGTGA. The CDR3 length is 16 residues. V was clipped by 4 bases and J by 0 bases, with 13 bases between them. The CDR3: CASSSARPVSYNEQFF. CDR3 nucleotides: TGTGCCAGCAGCTCCGCGAGGCCCGTCTCCTACAATGAGCAGTTCTTC.

The CDR3 DNA sequence: TGTGCCAGCAGCTTGAGGGGAATCCCAGCCCCCTACGAGCAGTACTTC. This sequence encodes CASSLRGIPAPYEQYF. The V and J genes are TRBV7-2 and TRBJ2-5, with D possibly called TRBD1 or TRBD2 (5 bases each). The better agreement between TRBJ2-7 and the DNA end casts doubt on the J call. Germline V CDR1 and CDR2: SGHTA, FQGNSA. The CDR3 extends over 16 amino acids.

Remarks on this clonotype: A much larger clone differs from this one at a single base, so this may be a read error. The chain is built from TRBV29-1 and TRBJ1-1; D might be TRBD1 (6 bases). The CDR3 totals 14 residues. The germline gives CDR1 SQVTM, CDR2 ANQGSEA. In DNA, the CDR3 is TGCAGCCCTCGTCGGGCAGGGGAGAACGCTGAAGCTTTCTTT. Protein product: CSPRRAGENAEAFF.

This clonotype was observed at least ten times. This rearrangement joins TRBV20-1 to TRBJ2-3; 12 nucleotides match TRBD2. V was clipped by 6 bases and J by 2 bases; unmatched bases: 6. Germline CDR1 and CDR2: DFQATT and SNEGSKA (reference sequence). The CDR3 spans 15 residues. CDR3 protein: CSALPSGGATDTQYF. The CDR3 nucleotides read TGCAGTGCCCTTCCTAGCGGGGGGGCCACAGATACGCAGTATTTT.

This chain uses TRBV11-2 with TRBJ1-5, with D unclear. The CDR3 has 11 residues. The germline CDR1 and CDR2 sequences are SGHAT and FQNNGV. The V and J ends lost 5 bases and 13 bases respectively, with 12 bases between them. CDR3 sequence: CASSGLRGQHF. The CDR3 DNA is TGTGCCAGCAGCGGCCTTCGAGGGCAGCATTTT.

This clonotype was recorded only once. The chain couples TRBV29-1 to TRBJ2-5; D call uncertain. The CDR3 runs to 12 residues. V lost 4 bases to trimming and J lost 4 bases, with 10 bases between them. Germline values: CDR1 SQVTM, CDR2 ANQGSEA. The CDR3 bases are TGCAGCGTTGCAGTGGGTGGAGAGACCCAGTACTTC. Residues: CSVAVGGETQYF. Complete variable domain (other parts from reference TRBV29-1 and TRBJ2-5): SAVISQKPSRDICQRGTSLTIQCQVDSQVTMMFWYRQQPGQSLTLIATANQGSEATYESGFVIDKFPISRPNLTFSTLTVSNMSPEDSSIYLCSVAVGGETQYFGPGTRLLVL.

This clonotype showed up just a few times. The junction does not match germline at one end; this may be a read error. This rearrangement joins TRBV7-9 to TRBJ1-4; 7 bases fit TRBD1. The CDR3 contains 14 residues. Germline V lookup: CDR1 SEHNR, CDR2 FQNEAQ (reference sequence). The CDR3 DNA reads TGTGCTAGCAGCCCGGACAGGAGGTTTGAAAAACTGTTTTTT. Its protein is CASSPDRRFEKLFF.

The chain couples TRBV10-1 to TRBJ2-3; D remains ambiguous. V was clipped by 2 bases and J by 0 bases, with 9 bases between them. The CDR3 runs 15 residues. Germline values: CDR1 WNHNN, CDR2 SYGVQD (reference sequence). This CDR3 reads CASSEARPSTDTQYF. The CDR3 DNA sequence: TGCGCCAGCAGTGAGGCGCGGCCTAGCACAGATACGCAGTATTTT.

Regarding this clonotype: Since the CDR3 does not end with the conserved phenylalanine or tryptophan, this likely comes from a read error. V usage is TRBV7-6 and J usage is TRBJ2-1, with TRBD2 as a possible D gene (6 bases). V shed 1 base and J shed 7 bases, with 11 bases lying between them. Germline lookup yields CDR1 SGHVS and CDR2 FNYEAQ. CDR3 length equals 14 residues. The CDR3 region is CASSLGSGHNEQFL. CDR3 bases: TGTGCCAGCAGCTTAGGTAGCGGACATAATGAGCAGTTCTTA.

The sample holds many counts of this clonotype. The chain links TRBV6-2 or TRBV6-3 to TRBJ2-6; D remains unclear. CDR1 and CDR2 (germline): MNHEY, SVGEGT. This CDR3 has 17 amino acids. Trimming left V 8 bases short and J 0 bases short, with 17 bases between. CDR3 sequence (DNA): TGTGCCAGCGCGAAACACCAGGACCGCTCTGGGGCCAACGTCCTGACTTTC. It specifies CASAKHQDRSGANVLTF.

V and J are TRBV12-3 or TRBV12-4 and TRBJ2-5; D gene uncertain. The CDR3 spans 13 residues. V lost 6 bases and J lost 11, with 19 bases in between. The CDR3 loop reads CASRMSGPNEQYF. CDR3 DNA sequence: TGTGCCAGCAGAATGAGTGGGCCCAATGAGCAGTACTTC.

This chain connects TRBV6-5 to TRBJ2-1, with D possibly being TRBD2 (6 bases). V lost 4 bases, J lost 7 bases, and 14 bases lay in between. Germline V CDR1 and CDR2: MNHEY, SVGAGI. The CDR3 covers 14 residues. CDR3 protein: CASSSGGTGNEQFF. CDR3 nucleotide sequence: TGTGCCAGCAGTTCTGGGGGGACGGGGAATGAGCAGTTCTTC.

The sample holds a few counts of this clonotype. The DNA of the CDR3 is TGTGCCAGCTGGGGAACCGGGGAGCTGTTTTTT. Its protein is CASWGTGELFF. The chain uses TRBV28 and TRBJ2-2; D unresolved. This CDR3 comprises 11 residues. Trimming took off 8 bases at V and 5 bases at J, with 6 bases between the two ends. Germline V gives CDR1 MDHEN, CDR2 SYDVKM.

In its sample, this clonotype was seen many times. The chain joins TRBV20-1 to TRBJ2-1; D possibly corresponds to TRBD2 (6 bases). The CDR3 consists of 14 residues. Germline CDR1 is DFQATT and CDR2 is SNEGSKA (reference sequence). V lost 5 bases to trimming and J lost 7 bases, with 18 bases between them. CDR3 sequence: CSAGSPGVRNEQFF. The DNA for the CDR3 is TGCAGTGCTGGGAGCCCGGGGGTTAGGAATGAGCAGTTCTTC.

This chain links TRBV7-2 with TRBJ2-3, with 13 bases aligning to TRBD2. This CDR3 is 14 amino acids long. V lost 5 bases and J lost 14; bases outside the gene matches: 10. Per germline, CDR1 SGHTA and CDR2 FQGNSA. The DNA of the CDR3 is TGTGCCAGCAGCCGGACTAGCGGGGGCTTCAGAATGTATTTT. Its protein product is CASSRTSGGFRMYF.

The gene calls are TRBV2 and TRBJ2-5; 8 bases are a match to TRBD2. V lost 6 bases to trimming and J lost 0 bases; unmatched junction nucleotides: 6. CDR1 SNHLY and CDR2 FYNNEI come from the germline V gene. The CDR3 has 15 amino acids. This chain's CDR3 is CASSTLADNQETQYF. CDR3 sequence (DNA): TGTGCCAGCAGCACACTAGCGGATAACCAAGAGACCCAGTACTTC.

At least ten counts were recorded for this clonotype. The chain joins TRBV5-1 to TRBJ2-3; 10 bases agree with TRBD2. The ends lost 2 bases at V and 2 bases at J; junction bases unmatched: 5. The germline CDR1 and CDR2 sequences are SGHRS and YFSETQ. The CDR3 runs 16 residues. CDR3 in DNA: TGCGCCAGCAGCTTCGGTAGCGGGAGGAACACAGATACGCAGTATTTT. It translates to CASSFGSGRNTDTQYF.

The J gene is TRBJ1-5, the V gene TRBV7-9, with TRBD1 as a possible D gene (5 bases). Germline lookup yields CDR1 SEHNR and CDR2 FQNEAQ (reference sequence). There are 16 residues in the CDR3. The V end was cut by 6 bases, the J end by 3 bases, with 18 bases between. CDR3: CASSSTGGGNNQPQHF. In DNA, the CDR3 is TGTGCCAGCAGTTCCACTGGGGGAGGGAACAATCAGCCCCAGCATTTT.

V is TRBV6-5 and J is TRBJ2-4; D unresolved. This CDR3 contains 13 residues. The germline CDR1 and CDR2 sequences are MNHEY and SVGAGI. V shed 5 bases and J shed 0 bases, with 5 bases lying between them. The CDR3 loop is CASSRTAKNIQYF. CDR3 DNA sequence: TGTGCCAGCAGTCGGACAGCCAAAAACATTCAGTACTTC.

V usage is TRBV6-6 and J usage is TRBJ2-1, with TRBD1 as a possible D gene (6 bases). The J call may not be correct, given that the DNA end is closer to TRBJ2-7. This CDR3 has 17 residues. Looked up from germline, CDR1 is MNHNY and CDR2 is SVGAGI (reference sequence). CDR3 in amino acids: CASSYGGRVGSYNEQYF. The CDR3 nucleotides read TGTGCCAGCAGTTATGGGGGCAGGGTTGGTTCCTACAATGAGCAGTACTTC.

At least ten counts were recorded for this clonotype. The CDR3 reads CASSSGGATDTQYF. The CDR3 DNA follows: TGTGCCAGCTCTAGCGGCGGGGCCACAGATACGCAGTATTTT. The rearrangement uses TRBV28 and TRBJ2-3; 7 nucleotides align to TRBD2. The CDR3 contains 14 residues. Germline V gives CDR1 MDHEN, CDR2 SYDVKM. Germline trimming cut 8 bases from V and 2 bases from J; bases unmatched to any gene: 7. Using reference TRBV28 and TRBJ2-3 for the parts outside the CDR3, the full variable domain is DVKVTQSSRYLVKRTGEKVFLECVQDMDHENMFWYRQDPGLGLRLIYFSYDVKMKEKGDIPEGYSVSREKKERFSLILESASTNQTSMYLCASSSGGATDTQYFGPGTRLTVL.

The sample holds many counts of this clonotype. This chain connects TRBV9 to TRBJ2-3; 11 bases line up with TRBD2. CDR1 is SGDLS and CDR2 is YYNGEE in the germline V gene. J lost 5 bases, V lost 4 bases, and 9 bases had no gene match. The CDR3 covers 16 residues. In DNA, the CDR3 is TGTGCCAGCAGCTTTAGCGGGGGGGCCATGGTAGATACGCAGTATTTT. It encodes CASSFSGGAMVDTQYF.

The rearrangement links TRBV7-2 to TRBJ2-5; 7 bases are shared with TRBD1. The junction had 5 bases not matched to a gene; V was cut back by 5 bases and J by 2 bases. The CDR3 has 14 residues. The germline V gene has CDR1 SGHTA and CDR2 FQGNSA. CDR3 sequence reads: CASSQQTGQETQYF. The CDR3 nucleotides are TGTGCCAGCAGCCAACAGACAGGGCAAGAGACCCAGTACTTC.

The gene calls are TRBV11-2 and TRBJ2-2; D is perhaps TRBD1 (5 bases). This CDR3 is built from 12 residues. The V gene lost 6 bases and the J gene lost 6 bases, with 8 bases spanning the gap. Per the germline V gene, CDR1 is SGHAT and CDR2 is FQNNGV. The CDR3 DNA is TGTGCCAGCAGTTCAGGGTCCGGGGAGCTGTTTTTT. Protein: CASSSGSGELFF.

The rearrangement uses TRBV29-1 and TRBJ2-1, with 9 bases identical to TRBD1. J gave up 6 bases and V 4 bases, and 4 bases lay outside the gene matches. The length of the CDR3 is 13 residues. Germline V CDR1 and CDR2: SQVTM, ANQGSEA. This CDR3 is CSVAGTGINEQFF. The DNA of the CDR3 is TGCAGCGTTGCCGGGACAGGGATCAATGAGCAGTTCTTC.